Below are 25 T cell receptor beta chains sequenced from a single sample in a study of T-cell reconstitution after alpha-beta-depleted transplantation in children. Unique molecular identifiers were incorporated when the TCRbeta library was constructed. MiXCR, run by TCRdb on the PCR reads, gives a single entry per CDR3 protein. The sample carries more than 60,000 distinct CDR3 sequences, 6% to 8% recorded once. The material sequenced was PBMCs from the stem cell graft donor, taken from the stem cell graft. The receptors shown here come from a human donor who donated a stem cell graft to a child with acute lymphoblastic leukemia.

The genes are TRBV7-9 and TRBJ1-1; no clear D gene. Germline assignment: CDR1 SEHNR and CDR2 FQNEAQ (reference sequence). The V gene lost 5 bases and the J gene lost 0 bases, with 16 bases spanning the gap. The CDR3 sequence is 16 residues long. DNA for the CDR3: TGTGCCAGCAGCCTGGCCCTCACCAGAGTGAACACTGAAGCTTTCTTT. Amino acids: CASSLALTRVNTEAFF.

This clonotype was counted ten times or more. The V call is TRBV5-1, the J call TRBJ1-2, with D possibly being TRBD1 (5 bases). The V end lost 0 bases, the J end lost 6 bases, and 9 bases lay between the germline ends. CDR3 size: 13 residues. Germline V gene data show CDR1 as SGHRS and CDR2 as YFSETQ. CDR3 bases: TGCGCCAGCAGCTTGGCCTCCAGGGATGGCTACACCTTC. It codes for CASSLASRDGYTF.

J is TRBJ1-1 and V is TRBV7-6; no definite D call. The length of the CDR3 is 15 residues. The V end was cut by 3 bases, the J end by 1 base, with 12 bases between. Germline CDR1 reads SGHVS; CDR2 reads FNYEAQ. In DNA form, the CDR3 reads TGTGCCAGCAGCTTGGGTCAGGCTTCGAACACTGAAGCTTTCTTT. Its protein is CASSLGQASNTEAFF. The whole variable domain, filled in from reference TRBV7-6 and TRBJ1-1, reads GAGVSQSPRYKVTKRGQDVALRCDPISGHVSLYWYRQALGQGPEFLTYFNYEAQQDKSGLPNDRFSAERPEGSISTLTIQRTEQRDSAMYRCASSLGQASNTEAFFGQGTRLTVV.

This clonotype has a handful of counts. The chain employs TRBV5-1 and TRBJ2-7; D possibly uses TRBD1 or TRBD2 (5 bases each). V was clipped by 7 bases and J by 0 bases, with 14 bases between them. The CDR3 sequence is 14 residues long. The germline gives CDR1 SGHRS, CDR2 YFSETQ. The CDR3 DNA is TGCGCCAGCCGACGGGGCCCGAGCTCCTACGAGCAGTACTTC. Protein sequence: CASRRGPSSYEQYF.

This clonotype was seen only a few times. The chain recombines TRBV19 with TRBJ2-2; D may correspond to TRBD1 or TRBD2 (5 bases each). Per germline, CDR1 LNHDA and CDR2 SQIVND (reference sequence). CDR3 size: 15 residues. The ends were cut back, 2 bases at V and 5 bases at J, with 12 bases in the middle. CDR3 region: CASSILMGTTGELFF. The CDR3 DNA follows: TGTGCCAGTAGTATATTGATGGGGACGACCGGGGAGCTGTTTTTT.

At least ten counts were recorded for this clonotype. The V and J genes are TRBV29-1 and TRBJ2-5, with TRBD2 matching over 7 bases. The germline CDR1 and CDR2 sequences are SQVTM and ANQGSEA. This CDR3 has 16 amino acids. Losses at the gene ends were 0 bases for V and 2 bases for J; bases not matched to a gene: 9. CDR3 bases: TGCAGCGTTGAAGATCACGGGACCGGGGGGCAAGAGACCCAGTACTTC. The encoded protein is CSVEDHGTGGQETQYF.

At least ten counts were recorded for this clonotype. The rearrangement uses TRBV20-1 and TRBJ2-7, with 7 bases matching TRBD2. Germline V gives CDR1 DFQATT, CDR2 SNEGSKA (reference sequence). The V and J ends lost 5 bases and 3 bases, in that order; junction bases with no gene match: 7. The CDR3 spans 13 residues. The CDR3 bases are TGCAGTGCTGCCCCGGGCGGGGGCTACGAGCAGTACTTC. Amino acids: CSAAPGGGYEQYF.

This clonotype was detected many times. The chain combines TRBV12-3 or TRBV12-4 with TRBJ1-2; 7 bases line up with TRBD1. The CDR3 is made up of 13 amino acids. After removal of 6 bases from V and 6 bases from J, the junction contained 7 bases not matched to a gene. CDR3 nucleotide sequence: TGTGCCAGCAGCCCCGGGACAGAAGATGGCTACACCTTC. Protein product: CASSPGTEDGYTF.

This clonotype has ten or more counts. The CDR3 nucleotides read TGTGCCAGCAGTGAGGCCGGCTACGAGCAGTACTTC. This sequence encodes CASSEAGYEQYF. The gene calls are TRBV2 and TRBJ2-7, with D unclear. The length of the CDR3 is 12 residues. Germline CDR1 and CDR2: SNHLY and FYNNEI. V was shortened by 3 bases and J by 3 bases, with 6 bases between the two germline ends.

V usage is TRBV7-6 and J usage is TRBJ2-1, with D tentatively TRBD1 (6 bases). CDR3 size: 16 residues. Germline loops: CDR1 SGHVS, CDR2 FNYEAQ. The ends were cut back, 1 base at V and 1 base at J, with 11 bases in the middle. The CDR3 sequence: CASSLVARGSYNEQFF. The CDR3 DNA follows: TGTGCCAGCAGCTTAGTTGCCAGGGGATCCTACAATGAGCAGTTCTTC.

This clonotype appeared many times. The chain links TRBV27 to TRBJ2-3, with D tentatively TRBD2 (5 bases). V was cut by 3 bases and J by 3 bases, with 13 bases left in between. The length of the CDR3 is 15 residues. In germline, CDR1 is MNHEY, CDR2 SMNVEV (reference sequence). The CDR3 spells CASSFVGVWTDTQYF. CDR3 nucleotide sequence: TGTGCCAGCAGTTTTGTGGGAGTTTGGACAGATACGCAGTATTTT.

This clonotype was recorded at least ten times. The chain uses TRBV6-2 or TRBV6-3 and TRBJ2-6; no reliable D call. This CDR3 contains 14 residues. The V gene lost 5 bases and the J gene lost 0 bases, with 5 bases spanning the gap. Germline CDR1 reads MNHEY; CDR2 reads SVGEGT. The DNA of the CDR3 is TGTGCCAGCAGTCACATCTCTGGGGCCAACGTCCTGACTTTC. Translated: CASSHISGANVLTF.

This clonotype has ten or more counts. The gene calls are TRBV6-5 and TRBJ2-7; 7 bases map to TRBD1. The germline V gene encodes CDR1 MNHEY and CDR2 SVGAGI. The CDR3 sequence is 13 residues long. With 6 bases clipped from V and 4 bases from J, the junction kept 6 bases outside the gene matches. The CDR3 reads CASRLGQVYEQYF. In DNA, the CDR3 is TGTGCCAGCAGACTCGGACAGGTTTACGAGCAGTACTTC.

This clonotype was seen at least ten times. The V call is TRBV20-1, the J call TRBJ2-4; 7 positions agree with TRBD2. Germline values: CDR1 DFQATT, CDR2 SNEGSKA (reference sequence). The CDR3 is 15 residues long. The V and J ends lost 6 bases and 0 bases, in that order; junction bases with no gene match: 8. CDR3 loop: CSANSGELAKNIQYF. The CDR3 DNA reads TGCAGTGCCAACAGCGGGGAGTTAGCCAAAAACATTCAGTACTTC.

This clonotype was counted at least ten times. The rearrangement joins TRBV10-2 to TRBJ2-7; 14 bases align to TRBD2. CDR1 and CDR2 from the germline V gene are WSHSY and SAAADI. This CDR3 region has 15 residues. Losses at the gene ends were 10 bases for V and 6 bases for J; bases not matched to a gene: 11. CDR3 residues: CATDPGTSGSREQYF. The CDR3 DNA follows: TGCGCCACAGATCCCGGGACTAGCGGGAGTCGCGAGCAGTACTTC.

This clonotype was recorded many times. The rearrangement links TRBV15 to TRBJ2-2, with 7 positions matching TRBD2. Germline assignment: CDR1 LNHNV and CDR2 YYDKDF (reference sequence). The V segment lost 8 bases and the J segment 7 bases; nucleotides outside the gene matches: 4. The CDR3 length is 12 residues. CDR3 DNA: TGTGCCACCGGTCGGGAGGTCGGGGAGCTGTTTTTT. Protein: CATGREVGELFF.

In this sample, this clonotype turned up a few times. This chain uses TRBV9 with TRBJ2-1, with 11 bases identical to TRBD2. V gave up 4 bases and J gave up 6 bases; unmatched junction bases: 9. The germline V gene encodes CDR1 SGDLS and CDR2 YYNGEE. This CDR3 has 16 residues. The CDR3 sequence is CASSPQLAGVSNEQFF. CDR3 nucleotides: TGTGCCAGCAGCCCCCAACTAGCGGGGGTTTCCAATGAGCAGTTCTTC.

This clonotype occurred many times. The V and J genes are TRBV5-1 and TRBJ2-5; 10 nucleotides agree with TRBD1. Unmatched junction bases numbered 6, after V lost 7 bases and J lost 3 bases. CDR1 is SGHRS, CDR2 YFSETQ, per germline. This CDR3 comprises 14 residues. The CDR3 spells CASSGGQGKETQYF. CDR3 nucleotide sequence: TGCGCCAGCTCCGGGGGACAGGGGAAAGAGACCCAGTACTTC.

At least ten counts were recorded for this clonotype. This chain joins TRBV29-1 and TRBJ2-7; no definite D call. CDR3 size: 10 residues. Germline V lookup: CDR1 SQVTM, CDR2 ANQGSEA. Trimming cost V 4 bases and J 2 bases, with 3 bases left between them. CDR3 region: CSVVAYEQYF. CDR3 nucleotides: TGCAGCGTTGTCGCCTACGAGCAGTACTTC.

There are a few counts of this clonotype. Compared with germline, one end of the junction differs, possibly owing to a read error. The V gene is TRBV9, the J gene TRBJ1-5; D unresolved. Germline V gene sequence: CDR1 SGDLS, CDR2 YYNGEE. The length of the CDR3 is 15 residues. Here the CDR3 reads CSSSVSGNGNQPQHF. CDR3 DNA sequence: TGTTCCAGCAGCGTATCAGGCAACGGCAATCAGCCCCAGCATTTT.

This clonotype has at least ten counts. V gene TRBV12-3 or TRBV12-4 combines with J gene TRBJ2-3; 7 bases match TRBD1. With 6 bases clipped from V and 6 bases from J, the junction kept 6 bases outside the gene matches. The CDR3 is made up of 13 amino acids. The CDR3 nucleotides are TGTGCCAGCAGGGCAGGGGGACGGGATACGCAGTATTTT. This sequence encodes CASRAGGRDTQYF.

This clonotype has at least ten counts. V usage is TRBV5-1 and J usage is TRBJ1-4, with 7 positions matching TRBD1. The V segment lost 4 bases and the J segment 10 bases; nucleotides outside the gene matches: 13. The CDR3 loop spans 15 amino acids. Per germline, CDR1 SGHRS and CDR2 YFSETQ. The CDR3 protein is CASSVRTGPLRKLFF. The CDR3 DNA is TGCGCCAGCAGCGTTAGGACAGGACCCCTTCGAAAACTGTTTTTT.

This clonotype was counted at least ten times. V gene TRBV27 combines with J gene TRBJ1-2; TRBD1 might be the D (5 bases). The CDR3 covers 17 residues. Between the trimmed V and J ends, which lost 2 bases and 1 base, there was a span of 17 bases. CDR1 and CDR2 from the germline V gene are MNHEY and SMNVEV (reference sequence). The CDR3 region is CASSLKGAKPYNYGYTF. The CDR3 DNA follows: TGTGCCAGCAGTTTAAAAGGGGCCAAGCCTTATAACTATGGCTACACCTTC.

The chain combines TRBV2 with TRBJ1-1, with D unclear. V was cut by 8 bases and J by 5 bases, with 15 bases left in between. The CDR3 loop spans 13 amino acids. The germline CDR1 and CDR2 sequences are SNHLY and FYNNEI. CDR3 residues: CASPGGVRTEAFF. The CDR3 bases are TGTGCCAGCCCAGGTGGAGTGAGAACTGAAGCTTTCTTT.

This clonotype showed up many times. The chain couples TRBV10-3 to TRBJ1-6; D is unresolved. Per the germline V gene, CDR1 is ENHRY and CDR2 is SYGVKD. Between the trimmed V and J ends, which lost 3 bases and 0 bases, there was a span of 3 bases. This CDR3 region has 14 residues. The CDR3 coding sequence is TGTGCCATCAGTGACGGCTCCTATAATTCACCCCTCCACTTT. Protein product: CAISDGSYNSPLHF.